These T cell receptor beta chains were read from a single sample in a study of shared clonotypes between healthy human individuals. Clones were read by immunoSEQ multiplex PCR, and TCRdb kept only the in-frame ones, dropping some. The repertoire has hundreds of thousands of clones, less than 96% of them found once; the top ten carry approximately 0.06%. Specimen: naive CD4+ T cells sorted from blood. These receptors were collected from a woman aged 25-40 years in good health. Both conserved end residues are part of each CDR3. A D gene is named only where the DNA matches it firmly. Not all rows give a size; the values are once, few, many and, for expanded clones, a class.

len,abundance,v_gene,j_gene,d_gene,CDR3aa,CDR3nt
16,-,TRBV15,TRBJ2-7,-,CATSRDRGLTSYEQYF,TGTGCCACCAGCAGAGATCGTGGGTTAACCAGCTACGAGCAGTACTTC
16,-,TRBV19,TRBJ2-7,TRBD1,CASSPPGDRGSYEQYF,TGTGCCAGTAGTCCACCCGGGGACAGGGGTTCCTACGAGCAGTACTTC
15,-,TRBV6-1,TRBJ2-7,TRBD1,CASRHTGTGSYEQYF,TGTGCCAGCAGACATACCGGGACAGGATCCTACGAGCAGTACTTC
12,-,TRBV6-1,TRBJ2-7,-,CASVADSYEQYF,TGTGCCAGCGTCGCAGACTCCTACGAGCAGTACTTC
14,-,TRBV28,TRBJ2-7,-,CASSSSGISVEQYF,TGTGCCAGCAGTTCCTCAGGGATAAGCGTCGAGCAGTACTTC
13,-,TRBV6-5,TRBJ1-1,-,CASSNRENTEAFF,TGTGCCAGCAGTAACCGGGAGAACACTGAAGCTTTCTTT
11,-,TRBV28,TRBJ2-7,-,CASSTLYEQYF,TGTGCCAGCTCCACCCTATACGAGCAGTACTTC
15,-,TRBV5-4,TRBJ1-2,TRBD1,CASSFGDRAFYGYTF,TGTGCCAGCAGCTTTGGGGACAGAGCTTTCTATGGCTACACCTTC
16,-,TRBV28,TRBJ2-7,TRBD2,CASSSPGLAGAYEQYF,TGTGCCAGCAGTTCGCCTGGACTAGCGGGAGCCTACGAGCAGTACTTC
14,few,TRBV2,TRBJ1-5,-,CASSELGGSQPQHF,TGTGCCAGCAGTGAATTGGGGGGTAGTCAGCCCCAGCATTTT
12,-,TRBV29-1,TRBJ1-1,-,CSVEGPNTEAFF,TGCAGCGTTGAGGGGCCGAACACTGAAGCTTTCTTT
15,-,TRBV4-2,TRBJ2-2,TRBD2,CASSQGLAVTGELFF,TGTGCCAGCAGCCAAGGACTAGCAGTCACCGGGGAGCTGTTTTTT
15,-,TRBV25-1,TRBJ2-5,TRBD1,CASSPHRGRIETQYF,TGTGCCAGTTCCCCCCACAGGGGGCGGATAGAGACCCAGTACTTC
18,-,TRBV28,TRBJ2-3,-,CASSWGPGRRVGTDTQYF,TGTGCCAGCAGTTGGGGCCCGGGGCGGAGAGTGGGCACAGATACGCAGTATTTT
14,-,TRBV10-3,TRBJ1-4,TRBD1,CAIRGQGSNEKLFF,TGTGCCATCAGGGGACAGGGGTCTAATGAAAAACTGTTTTTT
15,once,TRBV27,TRBJ1-5,TRBD1,CASSHGGTGYQPQHF,TGTGCCAGCAGTCACGGAGGGACAGGGTATCAGCCCCAGCATTTT
21,-,TRBV4-1,TRBJ2-6,-,CASSHPVGRGRISSGANVLTF,TGCGCCAGCAGCCACCCGGTGGGACGCGGTAGAATTAGCTCTGGGGCCAACGTCCTGACTTTC
15,-,TRBV18,TRBJ1-2,-,CASSSGKSRDYGYTF,TGTGCCAGCTCTTCGGGGAAGTCCCGTGACTATGGCTACACCTTC
12,few,TRBV29-1,TRBJ1-5,-,CSVGDGNQPQHF,TGCAGCGTTGGCGACGGCAATCAGCCCCAGCATTTT
13,-,TRBV7-8,TRBJ1-5,-,CASSLGVDQPQHF,TGTGCCAGCAGCTTAGGGGTTGATCAGCCCCAGCATTTT
15,-,TRBV18,TRBJ2-1,TRBD1,CASSPGTVSYNEQFF,TGTGCCAGCTCACCCGGGACAGTTTCCTACAATGAGCAGTTCTTC
17,-,TRBV7-2,TRBJ2-7,TRBD2,CASSLGGISGRAYEQYF,TGTGCCAGCAGCTTAGGAGGGATTAGCGGGAGGGCCTACGAGCAGTACTTC
16,once,TRBV19,TRBJ1-2,-,CASSMDAGRLAYGYTF,TGTGCCAGTAGTATGGATGCAGGCCGGTTGGCCTATGGCTACACCTTC